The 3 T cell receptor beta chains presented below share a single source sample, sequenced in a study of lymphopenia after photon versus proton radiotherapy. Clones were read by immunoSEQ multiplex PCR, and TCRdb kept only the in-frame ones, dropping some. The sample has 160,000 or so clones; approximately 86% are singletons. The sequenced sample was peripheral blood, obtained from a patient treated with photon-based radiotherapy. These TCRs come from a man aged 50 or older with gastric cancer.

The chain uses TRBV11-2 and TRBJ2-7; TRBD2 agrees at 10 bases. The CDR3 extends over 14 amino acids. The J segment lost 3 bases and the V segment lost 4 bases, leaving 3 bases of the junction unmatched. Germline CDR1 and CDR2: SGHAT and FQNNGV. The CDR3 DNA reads TGTGCCAGCAGCTCGGGACTAGCGATCTACGAGCAGTACTTC. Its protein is CASSSGLAIYEQYF.

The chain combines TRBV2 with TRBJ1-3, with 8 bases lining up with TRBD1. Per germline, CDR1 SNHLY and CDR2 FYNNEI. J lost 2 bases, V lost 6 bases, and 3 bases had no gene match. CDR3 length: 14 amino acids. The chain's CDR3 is CASRADRAGNTIYF. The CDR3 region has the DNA TGTGCCAGCAGGGCGGACAGGGCTGGAAACACCATATATTTT.

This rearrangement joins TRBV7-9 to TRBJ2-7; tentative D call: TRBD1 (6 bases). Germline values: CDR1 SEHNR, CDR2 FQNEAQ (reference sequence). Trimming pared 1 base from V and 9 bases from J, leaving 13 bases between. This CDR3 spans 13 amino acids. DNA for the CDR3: TGTGCCAGCAGCTTAGTACAGGGTTGGGGGCAGTACTTC. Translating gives CASSLVQGWGQYF.